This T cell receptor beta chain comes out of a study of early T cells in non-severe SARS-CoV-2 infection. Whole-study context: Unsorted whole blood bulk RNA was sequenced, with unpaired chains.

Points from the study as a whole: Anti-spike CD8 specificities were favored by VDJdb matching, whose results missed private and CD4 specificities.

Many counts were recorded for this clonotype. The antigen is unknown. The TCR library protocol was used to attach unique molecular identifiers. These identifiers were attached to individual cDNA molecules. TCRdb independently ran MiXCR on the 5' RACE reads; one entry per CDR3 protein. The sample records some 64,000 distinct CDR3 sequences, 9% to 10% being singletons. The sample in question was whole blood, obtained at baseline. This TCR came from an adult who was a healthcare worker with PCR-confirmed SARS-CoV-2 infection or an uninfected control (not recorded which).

CDR3 coding DNA: TGTGCCAGTACCCCTTTCATAGCGGGAGGGCCCTCGGGAGATACGCAGTATTTT. Translating gives CASTPFIAGGPSGDTQYF. V is TRBV19 and J is TRBJ2-3, with 11 bases lining up with TRBD2. V gave up 7 bases and J gave up 5 bases; unmatched junction bases: 17. The CDR3 sequence is 18 residues long. Looked up from germline, CDR1 is LNHDA and CDR2 is SQIVND (reference sequence).